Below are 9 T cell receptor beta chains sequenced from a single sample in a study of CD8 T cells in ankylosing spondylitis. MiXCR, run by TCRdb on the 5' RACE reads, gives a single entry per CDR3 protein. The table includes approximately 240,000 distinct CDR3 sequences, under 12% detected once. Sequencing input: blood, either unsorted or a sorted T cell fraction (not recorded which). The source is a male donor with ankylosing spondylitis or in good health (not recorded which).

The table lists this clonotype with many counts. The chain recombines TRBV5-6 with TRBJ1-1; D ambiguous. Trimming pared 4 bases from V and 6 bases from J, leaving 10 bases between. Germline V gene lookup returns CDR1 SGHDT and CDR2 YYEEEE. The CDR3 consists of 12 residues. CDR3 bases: TGTGCCAGCAGCCCTAGCGGGTCTGAAGCTTTCTTT. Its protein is CASSPSGSEAFF.

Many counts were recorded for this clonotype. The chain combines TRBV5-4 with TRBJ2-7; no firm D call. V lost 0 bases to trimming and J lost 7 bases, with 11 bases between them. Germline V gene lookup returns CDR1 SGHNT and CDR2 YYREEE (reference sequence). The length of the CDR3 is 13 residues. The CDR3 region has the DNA TGTGCCAGCAGCTTGGACGACGGGTGGGAGCAGTACTTC. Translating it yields CASSLDDGWEQYF.

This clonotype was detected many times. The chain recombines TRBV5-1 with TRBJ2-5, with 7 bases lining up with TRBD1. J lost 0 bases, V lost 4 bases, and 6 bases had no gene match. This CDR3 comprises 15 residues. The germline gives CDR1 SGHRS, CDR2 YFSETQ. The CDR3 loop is CASSLDRADQETQYF. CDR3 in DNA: TGCGCCAGCAGCCTCGACAGGGCTGACCAAGAGACCCAGTACTTC.

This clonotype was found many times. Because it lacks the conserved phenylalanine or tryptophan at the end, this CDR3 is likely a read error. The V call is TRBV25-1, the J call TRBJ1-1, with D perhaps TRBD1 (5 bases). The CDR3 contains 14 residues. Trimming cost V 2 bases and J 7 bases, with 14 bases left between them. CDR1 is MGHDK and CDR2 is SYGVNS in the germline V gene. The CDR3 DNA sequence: TGTGCCAGCAGTGAAAGTCTGTACAGGAGTGAAGCTTTCCTT. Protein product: CASSESLYRSEAFL.

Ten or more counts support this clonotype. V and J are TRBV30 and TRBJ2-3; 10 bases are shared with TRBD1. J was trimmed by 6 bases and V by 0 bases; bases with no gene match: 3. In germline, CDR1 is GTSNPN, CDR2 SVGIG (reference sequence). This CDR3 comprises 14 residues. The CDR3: CAWSVGTGEDTQYF. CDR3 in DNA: TGTGCCTGGAGTGTAGGGACAGGGGAGGATACGCAGTATTTT. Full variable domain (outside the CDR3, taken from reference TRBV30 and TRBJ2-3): SQTIHQWPATLVQPVGSPLSLECTVEGTSNPNLYWYRQAAGRGLQLLFYSVGIGQISSEVPQNLSASRPQDRQFILSSKKLLLSDSGFYLCAWSVGTGEDTQYFGPGTRLTVL.

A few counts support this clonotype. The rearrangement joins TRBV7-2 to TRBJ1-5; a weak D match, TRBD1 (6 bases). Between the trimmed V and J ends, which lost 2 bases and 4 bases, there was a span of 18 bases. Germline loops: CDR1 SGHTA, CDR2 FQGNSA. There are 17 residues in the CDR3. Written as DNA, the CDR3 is TGTGCCAGCAGCTTAAAATATAGTGGGGGCAGGAATCAGCCCCAGCATTTT. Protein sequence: CASSLKYSGGRNQPQHF.

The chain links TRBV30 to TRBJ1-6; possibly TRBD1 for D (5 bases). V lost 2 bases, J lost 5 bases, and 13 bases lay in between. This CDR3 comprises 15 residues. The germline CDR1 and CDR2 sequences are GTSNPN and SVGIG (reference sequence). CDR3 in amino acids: CAWSRGVGDNSPLHF. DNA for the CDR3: TGTGCCTGGAGTCGAGGGGTAGGGGATAATTCACCCCTCCACTTT.

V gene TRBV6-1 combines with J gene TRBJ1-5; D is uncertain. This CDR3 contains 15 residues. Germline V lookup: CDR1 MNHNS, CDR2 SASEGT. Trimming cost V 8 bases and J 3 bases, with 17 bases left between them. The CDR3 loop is CASDLPRTYNQPQHF. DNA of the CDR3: TGTGCCAGCGATCTCCCCCGGACCTACAATCAGCCCCAGCATTTT.

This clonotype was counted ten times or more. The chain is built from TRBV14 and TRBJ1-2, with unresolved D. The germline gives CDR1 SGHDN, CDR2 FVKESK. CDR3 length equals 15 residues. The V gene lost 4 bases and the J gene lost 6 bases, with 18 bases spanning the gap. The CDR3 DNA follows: TGTGCCAGCAGCCCCCTGGGCGAGCCACGGGATGGCTACACCTTC. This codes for CASSPLGEPRDGYTF.